This T cell receptor beta chain was sequenced during a study of siplizumab effects on memory and regulatory T cells (dated by TCRdb to between 2017 and 2020). Regarding the complete study: The study examined how the anti-CD2 antibody siplizumab affects alloreactive T-cell subsets in allogeneic mixed lymphocyte reactions built from human PBMCs. Overall study outcomes, separate from this receptor: Because sequences below about 10^-5 frequency were poorly captured, only a minor fraction of alloreactive clones could be mapped to unstimulated subsets. Among mappable alloreactive CD4+ clones, the Treg-derived fraction averaged about 75% with siplizumab versus 25% to 30% in control reactions. Compared with memory T cells, unstimulated naive T cells appeared more diverse, and naive cells seemed to make a substantial contribution to the alloresponse. Whether proliferating Tregs from siplizumab cultures actually had suppressive function was not functionally confirmed. Siplizumab significantly reduced the cumulative frequency of alloreactive sequences traceable to unstimulated CD4+ memory T cells. For roughly 75-96% of proliferating CD4+ or CD8+ clones, no naive or memory phenotype could be assigned.

Library method: the immunoSEQ multiplex PCR assay. Around 10^5 TCR templates per sample were assayed by the deep sequencing platform. Genomic DNA extracted from sorted T cells was the material used for TCRbeta CDR3 sequencing. From the authors' description of their analysis: Clonal analysis of TCRbeta CDR3 data was done in the R programming language. Alloreactive CD4+ and CD8+ clones were defined by comparing unstimulated samples with post-reaction CFSE-low samples. Alloreactive CD4+ clones were assigned to regulatory or non-regulatory origin by matching sequences to sorted unstimulated Treg and non-Treg repertoires. TCRdb carries this immuneACCESS record with in-frame sequences only. Its versions omit some clonotypes, under half of them owing to an unresolved V gene in the studies checked, with the rest unexplained. The V and J calls and clone size were taken over from that table, and D and trimming were inferred from the DNA. A total of some 100,000 clones appear in this sample, about 95% of them only once. 1% to 1.5% of the sample belongs to the ten largest clones.

With regard to this clone: There is no known antigen for this receptor. No base qualities exist here, and no much larger clone lies one base off it.

TCRbeta CDR3 sequencing was performed on sorted unstimulated T cells and on proliferating T cells recovered from mixed lymphocyte reactions. Fresh whole blood from fewer than twelve HLA-typed healthy donors was used to isolate PBMCs. To map where alloreactive clones came from, CD4+ non-regulatory T cells in the unstimulated state were FACS-sorted. Trimmed from V: 0 bases; trimmed from J: 0 bases; junction bases lacking a gene match: 2. Inclusive of the bounding cysteine and phenylalanine, the CDR3 is 16 residues long. CDR3 DNA only is kept here, 48 bases in frame from base 1. The germline V gene specifies SGDLS as CDR1 and YYNGEE as CDR2.

Recombination connected TRBV9 to TRBJ2-1; 8 bases in the middle match TRBD2. The clonotype comes from a human donor in good health. Sequencing was carried out using non-Treg CD4+ T cells sorted from blood. Taken with the paper, the label for cell subset or site translates to: FACS-sorted unstimulated CD4+ non-regulatory T cells. The DNA sequence is TGTGCCAGCAGCGTAGGTCTAGCGGGCTCCTACAATGAGCAGTTCTTC. The encoded protein is CASSVGLAGSYNEQFF.